This T cell receptor beta chain was captured in a study of blood T cell repertoires in COVID-19. Overall study: Samples taken during acute and convalescent COVID-19 were collected in the United States, Italy and Spain. Sources were T cells, B-cell-depleted T cells, or PBMCs; the material itself was cDNA or gDNA.

V gave up 3 bases and J gave up 6 bases; unmatched junction bases: 6. From germline, CDR1 is SGHVS and CDR2 FQNEAQ. The CDR3 runs to 15 residues. As handled by the study authors: Scientists estimated how many nucleated cells there were by amplifying reference gene primers. Clones were sequenced by immunoSEQ multiplex PCR, and TCRdb holds only the in-frame ones, with some missing. V and J calls and clone size are as listed in that table; D and trimming were resolved from the DNA. The profile covers roughly 270,000 clones, with roughly 87% appearing a single time and about 8.5% taken by the ten largest. This clone was counted a single time.

The clonotype originates from a young man with active or convalescent COVID-19. The V call is TRBV7-8, the J call TRBJ2-1; the match to TRBD2 covers 9 bases. Sequenced input: peripheral blood. The CDR3 DNA reads TGTGCCAGCAGCTTTAAGCGGGGGGTATCCAATGAGCAGTTCTTC. This gives the protein CASSFKRGVSNEQFF.